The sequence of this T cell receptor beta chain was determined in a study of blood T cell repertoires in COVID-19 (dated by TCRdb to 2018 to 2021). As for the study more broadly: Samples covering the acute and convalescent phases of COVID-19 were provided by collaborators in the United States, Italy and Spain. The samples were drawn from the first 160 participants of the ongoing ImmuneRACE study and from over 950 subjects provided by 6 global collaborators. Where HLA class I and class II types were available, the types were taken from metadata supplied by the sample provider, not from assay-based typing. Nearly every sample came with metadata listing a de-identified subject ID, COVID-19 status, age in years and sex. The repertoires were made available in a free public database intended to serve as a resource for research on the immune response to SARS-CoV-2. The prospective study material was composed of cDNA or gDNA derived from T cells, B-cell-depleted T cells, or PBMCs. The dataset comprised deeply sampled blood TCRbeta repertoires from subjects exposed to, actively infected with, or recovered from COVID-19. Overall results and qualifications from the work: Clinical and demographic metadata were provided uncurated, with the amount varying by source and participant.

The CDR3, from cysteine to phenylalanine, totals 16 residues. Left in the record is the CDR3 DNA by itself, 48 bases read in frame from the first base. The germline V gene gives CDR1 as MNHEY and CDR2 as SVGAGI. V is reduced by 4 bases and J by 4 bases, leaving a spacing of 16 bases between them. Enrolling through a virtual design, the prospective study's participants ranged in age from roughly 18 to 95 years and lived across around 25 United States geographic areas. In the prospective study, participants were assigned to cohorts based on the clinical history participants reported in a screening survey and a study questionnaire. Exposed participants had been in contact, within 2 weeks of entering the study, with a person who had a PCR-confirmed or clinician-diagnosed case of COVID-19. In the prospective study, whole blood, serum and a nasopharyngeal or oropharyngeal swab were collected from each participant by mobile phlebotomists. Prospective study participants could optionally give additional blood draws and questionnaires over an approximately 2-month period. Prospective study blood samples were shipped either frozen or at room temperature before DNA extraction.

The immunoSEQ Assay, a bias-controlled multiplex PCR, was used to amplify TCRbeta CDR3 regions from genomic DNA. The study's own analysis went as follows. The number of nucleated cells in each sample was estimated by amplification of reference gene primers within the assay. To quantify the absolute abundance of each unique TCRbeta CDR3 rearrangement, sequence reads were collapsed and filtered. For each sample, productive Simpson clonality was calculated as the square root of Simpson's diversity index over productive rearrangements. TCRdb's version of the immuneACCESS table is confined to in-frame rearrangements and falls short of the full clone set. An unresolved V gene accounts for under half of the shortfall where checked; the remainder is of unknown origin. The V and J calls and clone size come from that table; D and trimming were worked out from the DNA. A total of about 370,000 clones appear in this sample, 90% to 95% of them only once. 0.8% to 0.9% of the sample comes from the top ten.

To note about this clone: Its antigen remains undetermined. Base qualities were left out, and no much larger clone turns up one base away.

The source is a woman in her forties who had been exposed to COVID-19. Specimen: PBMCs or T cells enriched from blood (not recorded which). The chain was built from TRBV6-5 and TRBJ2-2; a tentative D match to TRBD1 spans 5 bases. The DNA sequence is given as TGTGCCAGCAGTTCCCGGGCCGGAAGGGGCACCGGGGAGCTGTTTTTT. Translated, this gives CASSSRAGRGTGELFF.